A single sample is the source of the 8 T cell receptor beta chains below, sequenced in a study of blood T cell repertoires in COVID-19. Repertoires were generated with immunoSEQ multiplex PCR, while TCRdb's copy carries only in-frame clones and drops some. The repertoire has about 120,000 clones, around 86% of them found once; the top ten carry approximately 11%. The material sequenced was peripheral blood. These TCRs come from an older man with acute or convalescent COVID-19.

The V gene is TRBV24-1, the J gene TRBJ2-2, with D possibly TRBD1 on 6 matching bases. The germline gives CDR1 KGHDR, CDR2 SFDVKD. This CDR3 comprises 14 residues. V was cut by 1 base and J by 8 bases, with 10 bases left in between. The CDR3 DNA sequence: TGTGCCACCAGTGATTTTAGAGGGGGAGGGGAGCTGTTTTTT. This codes for CATSDFRGGGELFF.

The V and J genes are TRBV5-8 and TRBJ1-2, with unresolved D. The CDR3 totals 14 residues. CDR1 and CDR2 (germline): SGHTS, YDEGEE. V gave up 4 bases and J gave up 2 bases, with 12 bases separating them. This CDR3 is CASSPLLQNYGYTF. In DNA form, the CDR3 reads TGTGCCAGCAGCCCTCTTCTGCAGAACTATGGCTACACCTTC.

This clone is a singleton in its sample. The rearrangement uses TRBV27 and TRBJ1-2; D remains unclear. Trimming pared 4 bases from V and 8 bases from J, leaving 17 bases between. The germline V gene has CDR1 MNHEY and CDR2 SMNVEV (reference sequence). The CDR3 length is 14 residues. The CDR3 is CASSSMGHLGGYTF. The CDR3 DNA sequence: TGTGCCAGCAGTTCTATGGGCCACCTTGGGGGCTACACCTTC.

CDR3 bases: TGCGCCAGCAGCCAGGTACAGGGGACGGACACTGAAGCTTTCTTT. Translating it yields CASSQVQGTDTEAFF. This chain uses TRBV4-3 with TRBJ1-1; 7 bases are shared with TRBD1. Germline trimming cut 3 bases from V and 3 bases from J; bases unmatched to any gene: 7. Germline CDR1 and CDR2: LGHNA and YSLEER. This CDR3 is built from 15 residues.

The V call is TRBV28, the J call TRBJ1-5; 7 bases line up with TRBD1. This CDR3 is built from 14 residues. Per the germline V gene, CDR1 is MDHEN and CDR2 is SYDVKM. Trimming cost V 6 bases and J 9 bases; bases outside gene matches: 11. The CDR3 here is CASRPVQGYTPQHF. The CDR3 DNA follows: TGTGCCAGCAGGCCGGTACAGGGGTACACGCCCCAGCATTTT. The whole variable domain, remainder taken from reference TRBV28 and TRBJ1-5, is DVKVTQSSRYLVKRTGEKVFLECVQDMDHENMFWYRQDPGLGLRLIYFSYDVKMKEKGDIPEGYSVSREKKERFSLILESASTNQTSMYLCASRPVQGYTPQHFGDGTRLSIL.

The V and J genes are TRBV10-3 and TRBJ2-1, with 9 bases lining up with TRBD1. The CDR3 runs 12 residues. V lost 10 bases, J lost 5 bases, and 3 bases stayed unmatched. From germline, CDR1 is ENHRY and CDR2 SYGVKD. This chain's CDR3 is CATRTGDNEQFF. The CDR3 DNA follows: TGTGCCACCCGGACAGGGGACAATGAGCAGTTCTTC.

V is TRBV9 and J is TRBJ1-2; 8 bases are shared with TRBD1. Per the germline V gene, CDR1 is SGDLS and CDR2 is YYNGEE. This CDR3 has 14 amino acids. The ends lost 4 bases at V and 2 bases at J; junction bases unmatched: 4. In DNA form, the CDR3 reads TGTGCCAGCAGCAACAGGGGGGGAAACTATGGCTACACCTTC. This encodes CASSNRGGNYGYTF. Full variable domain (missing parts from reference TRBV9 and TRBJ1-2): DSGVTQTPKHLITATGQRVTLRCSPRSGDLSVYWYQQSLDQGLQFLIQYYNGEERAKGNILERFSAQQFPDLHSELNLSSLELGDSALYFCASSNRGGNYGYTFGSGTRLTVV.

V gene TRBV3-1 (or the pseudogene TRBV3-2) combines with J gene TRBJ2-5; TRBD1 aligns across 7 bases. This CDR3 is 14 amino acids long. The germline V gene has CDR1 LGHDT and CDR2 YNNKEL (reference sequence). V dropped 3 bases and J dropped 0; count of bases not matched to a gene: 1. CDR3 nucleotide sequence: TGTGCCAGCAGCCATGGACAGGACCAAGAGACCCAGTACTTC. Translating gives CASSHGQDQETQYF.